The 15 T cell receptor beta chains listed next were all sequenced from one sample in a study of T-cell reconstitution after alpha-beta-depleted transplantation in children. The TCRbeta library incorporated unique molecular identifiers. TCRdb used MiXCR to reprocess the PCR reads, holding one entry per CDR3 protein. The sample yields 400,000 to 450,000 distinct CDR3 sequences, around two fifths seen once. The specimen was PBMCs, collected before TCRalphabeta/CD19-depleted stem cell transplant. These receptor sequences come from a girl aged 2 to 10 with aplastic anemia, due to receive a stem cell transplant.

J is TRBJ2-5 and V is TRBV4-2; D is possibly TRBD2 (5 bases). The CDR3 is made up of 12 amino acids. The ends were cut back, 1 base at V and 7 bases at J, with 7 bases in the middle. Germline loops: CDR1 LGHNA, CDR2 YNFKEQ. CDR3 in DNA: TGTGCCAGCAGCCAAGGGACTGGGACCCAGTACTTC. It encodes CASSQGTGTQYF.

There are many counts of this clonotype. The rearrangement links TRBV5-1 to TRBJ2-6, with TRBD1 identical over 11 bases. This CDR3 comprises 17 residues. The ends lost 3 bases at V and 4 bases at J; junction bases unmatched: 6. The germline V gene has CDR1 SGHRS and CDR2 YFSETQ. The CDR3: CASSSGQGAYGANVLTF. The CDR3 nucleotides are TGCGCCAGCAGCTCCGGACAGGGGGCTTACGGGGCCAACGTCCTGACTTTC.

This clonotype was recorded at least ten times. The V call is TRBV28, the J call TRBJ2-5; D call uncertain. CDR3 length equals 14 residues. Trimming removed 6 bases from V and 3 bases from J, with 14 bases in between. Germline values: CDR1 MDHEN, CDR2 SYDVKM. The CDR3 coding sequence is TGTGCCAGCAGCGCGGCCAGGCCCAAAGAGACCCAGTACTTC. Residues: CASSAARPKETQYF.

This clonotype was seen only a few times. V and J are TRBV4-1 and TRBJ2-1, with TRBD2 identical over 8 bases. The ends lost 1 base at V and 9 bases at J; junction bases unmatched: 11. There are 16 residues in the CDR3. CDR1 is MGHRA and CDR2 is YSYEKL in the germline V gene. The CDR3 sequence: CASSQVASGLLREQFF. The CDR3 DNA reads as TGCGCCAGCAGCCAAGTCGCTAGCGGGCTTCTTCGTGAGCAGTTCTTC.

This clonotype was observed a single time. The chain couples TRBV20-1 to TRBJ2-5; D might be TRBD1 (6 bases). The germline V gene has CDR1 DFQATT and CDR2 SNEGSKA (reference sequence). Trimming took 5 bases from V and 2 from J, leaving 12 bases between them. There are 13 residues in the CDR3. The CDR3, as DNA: TGCAGTGCTGGAAGGGGGAAACAAGAGACCCAGTACTTC. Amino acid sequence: CSAGRGKQETQYF.

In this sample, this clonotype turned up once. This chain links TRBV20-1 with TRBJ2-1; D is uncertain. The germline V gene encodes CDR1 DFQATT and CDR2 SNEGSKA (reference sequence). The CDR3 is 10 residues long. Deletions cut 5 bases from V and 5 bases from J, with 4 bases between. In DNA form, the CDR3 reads TGCAGTGCTCACCACAATGAGCAGTTCTTC. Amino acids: CSAHHNEQFF.

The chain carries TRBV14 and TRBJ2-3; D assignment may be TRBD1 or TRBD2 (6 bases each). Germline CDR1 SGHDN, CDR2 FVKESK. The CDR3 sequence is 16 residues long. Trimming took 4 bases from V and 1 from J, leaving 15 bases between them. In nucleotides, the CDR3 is TGTGCCAGCAGCCTCCAGAGAGGGGGGCGCACAGATACGCAGTATTTT. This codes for CASSLQRGGRTDTQYF.

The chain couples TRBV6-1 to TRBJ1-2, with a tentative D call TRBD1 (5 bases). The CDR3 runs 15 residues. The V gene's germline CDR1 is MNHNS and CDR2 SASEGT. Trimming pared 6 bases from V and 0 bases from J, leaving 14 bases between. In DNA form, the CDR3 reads TGTGCCAGCAGCAAACAGGTGGGAGCTAACTATGGCTACACCTTC. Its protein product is CASSKQVGANYGYTF.

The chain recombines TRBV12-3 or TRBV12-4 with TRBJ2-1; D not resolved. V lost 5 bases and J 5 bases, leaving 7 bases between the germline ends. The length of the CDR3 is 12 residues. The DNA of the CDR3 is TGTGCCAGCAGTAATAGAGACAATGAGCAGTTCTTC. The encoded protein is CASSNRDNEQFF.

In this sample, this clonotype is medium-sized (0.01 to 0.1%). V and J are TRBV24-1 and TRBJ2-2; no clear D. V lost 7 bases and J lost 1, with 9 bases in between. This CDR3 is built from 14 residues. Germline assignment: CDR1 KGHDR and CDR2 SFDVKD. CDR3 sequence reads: CATRRTENTGELFF. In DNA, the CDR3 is TGTGCCACCAGGAGGACGGAGAACACCGGGGAGCTGTTTTTT.

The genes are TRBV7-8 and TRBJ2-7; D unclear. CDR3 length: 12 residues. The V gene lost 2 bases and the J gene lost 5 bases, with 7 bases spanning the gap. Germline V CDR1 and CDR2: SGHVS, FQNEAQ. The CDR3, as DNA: TGTGCCAGCAGCTTACGCGCCGACGAGCAGTACTTC. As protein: CASSLRADEQYF.

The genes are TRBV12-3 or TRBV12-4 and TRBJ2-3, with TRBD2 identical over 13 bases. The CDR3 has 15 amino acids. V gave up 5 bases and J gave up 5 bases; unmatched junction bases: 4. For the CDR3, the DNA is TGTGCCAGCAGTCCGGGACTAGCGGGGATAGATACGCAGTATTTT. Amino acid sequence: CASSPGLAGIDTQYF.

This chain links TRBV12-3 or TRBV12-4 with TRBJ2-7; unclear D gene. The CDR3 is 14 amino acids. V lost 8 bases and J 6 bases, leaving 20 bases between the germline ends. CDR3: CASSPDRATGEQYF. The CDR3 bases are TGTGCCAGCTCGCCTGATCGGGCTACGGGCGAGCAGTACTTC.

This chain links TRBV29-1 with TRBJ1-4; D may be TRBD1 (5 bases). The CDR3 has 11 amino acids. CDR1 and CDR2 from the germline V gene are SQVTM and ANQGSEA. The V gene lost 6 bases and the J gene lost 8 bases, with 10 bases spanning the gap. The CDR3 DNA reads TGCAGCGTACCCGGGGACGAAAAACTGTTTTTT. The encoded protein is CSVPGDEKLFF.

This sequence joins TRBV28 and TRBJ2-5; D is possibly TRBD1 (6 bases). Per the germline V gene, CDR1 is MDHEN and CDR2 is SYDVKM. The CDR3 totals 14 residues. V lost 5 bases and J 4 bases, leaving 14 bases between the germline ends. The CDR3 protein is CASSPTGSAETQYF. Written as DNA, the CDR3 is TGTGCCAGCAGTCCCACAGGGTCGGCAGAGACCCAGTACTTC.